This record looks at one T cell receptor beta chain sequence and its context. Allocation to cohorts depended on clinical history reported by the participants. How the authors handled the data: Amplified reference gene primers provided the basis for estimating nucleated cell counts. The assay was immunoSEQ multiplex PCR, and TCRdb's table has in-frame clones only and misses some. Clone size and V and J calls were adopted from that table, with D and trimming inferred from the DNA. This table has 350,000 to 550,000 clones, roughly nine tenths appearing once. The source of the sample is a study of blood T cell repertoires in COVID-19. The wider study: The study drew acute and convalescent COVID-19 samples from the United States, Italy and Spain. PBMCs, B-cell-depleted T cells, or T cells provided the cDNA or gDNA that made up the material.

The CDR3 length is 13 residues. Germline V gene data show CDR1 as SGHDT and CDR2 as YYEEEE. The V end lost 0 bases, the J end lost 1 base, and 4 bases lay between the germline ends. This rearrangement joins TRBV5-6 to TRBJ1-2; D ambiguous. The receptor comes from a man aged 25-45 years who had recovered from COVID-19. Sequenced input: PBMCs or T cells enriched from blood (not recorded which). The CDR3 DNA reads as TGTGCCAGCAGCTTGGCAGGTAACTATGGCTACACCTTC. Translating it yields CASSLAGNYGYTF.